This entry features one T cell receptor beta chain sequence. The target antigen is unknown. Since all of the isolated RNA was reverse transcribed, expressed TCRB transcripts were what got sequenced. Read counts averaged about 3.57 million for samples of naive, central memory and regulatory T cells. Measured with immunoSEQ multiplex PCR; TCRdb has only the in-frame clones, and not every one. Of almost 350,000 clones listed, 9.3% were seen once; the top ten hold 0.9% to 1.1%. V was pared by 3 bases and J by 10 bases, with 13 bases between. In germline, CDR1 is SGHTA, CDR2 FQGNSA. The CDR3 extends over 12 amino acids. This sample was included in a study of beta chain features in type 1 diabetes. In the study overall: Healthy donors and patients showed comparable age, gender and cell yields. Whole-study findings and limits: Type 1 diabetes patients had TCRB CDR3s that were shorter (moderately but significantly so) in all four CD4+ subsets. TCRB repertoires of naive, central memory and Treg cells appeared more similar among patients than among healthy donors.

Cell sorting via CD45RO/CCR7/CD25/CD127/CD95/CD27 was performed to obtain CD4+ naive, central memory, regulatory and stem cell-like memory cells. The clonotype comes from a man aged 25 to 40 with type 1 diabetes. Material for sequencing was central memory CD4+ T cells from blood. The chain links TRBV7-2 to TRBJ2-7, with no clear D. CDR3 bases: TGTGCCAGCAGCTTGTATGGAGATGATCAGTACTTC. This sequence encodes CASSLYGDDQYF.